The present entry profiles one T cell receptor beta chain with its context. Donors were grouped by their self-reported clinical history. In the authors' methods: Quantification of nucleated cells was approximated via reference gene primer amplification. Method: immunoSEQ multiplex PCR; TCRdb's copy keeps in-frame clones and lacks some. That table is the source of V, J and clone size, and D and trimming were worked out from the DNA. Of around 190,000 clones in the sample, 80% to 90% are singletons; the top ten hold roughly 9%. This entry is derived from a study of blood T cell repertoires in COVID-19. In the study overall: Both acute and convalescent COVID-19 samples were obtained from the United States, Italy and Spain.

This CDR3 region has 14 residues. CDR1 is MNHEY, CDR2 SMNVEV, per germline (reference sequence). The V and J ends lost 2 bases and 4 bases, in that order; junction bases with no gene match: 3. Sequenced input: PBMCs or T cells enriched from blood (not recorded which). The sequence was obtained from a young woman who had recovered from COVID-19. This rearrangement joins TRBV27 to TRBJ1-1; 8 bases match TRBD1. The CDR3 spells CASSLNTGGTEAFF. The CDR3 region has the DNA TGTGCCAGCAGTTTAAACACAGGGGGCACTGAAGCTTTCTTT.